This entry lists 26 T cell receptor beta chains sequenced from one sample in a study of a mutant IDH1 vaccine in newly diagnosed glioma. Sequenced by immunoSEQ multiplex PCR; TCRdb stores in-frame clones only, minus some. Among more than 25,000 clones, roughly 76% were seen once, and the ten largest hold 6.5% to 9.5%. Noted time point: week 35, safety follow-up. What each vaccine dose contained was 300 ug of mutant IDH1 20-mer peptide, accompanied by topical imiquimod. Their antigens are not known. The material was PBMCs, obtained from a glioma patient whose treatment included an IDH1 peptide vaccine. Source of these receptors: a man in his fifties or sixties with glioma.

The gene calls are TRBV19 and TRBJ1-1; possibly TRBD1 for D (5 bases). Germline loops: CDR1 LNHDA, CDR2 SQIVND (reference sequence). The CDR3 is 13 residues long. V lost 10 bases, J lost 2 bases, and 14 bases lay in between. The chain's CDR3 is CATKNTGNTEAFF. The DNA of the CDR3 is TGTGCCACCAAAAACACAGGCAACACTGAAGCTTTCTTT.

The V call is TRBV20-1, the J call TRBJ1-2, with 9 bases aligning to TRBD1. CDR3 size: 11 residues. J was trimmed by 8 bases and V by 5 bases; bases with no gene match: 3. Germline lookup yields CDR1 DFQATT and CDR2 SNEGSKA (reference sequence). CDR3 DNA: TGCAGTGCTCCGACAGGGGGGGGCTACACCTTC. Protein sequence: CSAPTGGGYTF.

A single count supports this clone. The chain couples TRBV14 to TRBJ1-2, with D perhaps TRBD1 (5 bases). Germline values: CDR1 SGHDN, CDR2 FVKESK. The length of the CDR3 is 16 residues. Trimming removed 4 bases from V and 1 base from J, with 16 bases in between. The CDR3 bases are TGTGCCAGCAGCCGTCACGCCGGGACTAGTAACTATGGCTACACCTTC. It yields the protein CASSRHAGTSNYGYTF.

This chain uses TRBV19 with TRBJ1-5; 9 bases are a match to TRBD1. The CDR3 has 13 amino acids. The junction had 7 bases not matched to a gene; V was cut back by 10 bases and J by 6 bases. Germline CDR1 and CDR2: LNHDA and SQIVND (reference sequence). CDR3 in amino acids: CATTGGFSQPQHF. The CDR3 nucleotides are TGTGCCACCACAGGGGGCTTTAGTCAGCCCCAGCATTTT.

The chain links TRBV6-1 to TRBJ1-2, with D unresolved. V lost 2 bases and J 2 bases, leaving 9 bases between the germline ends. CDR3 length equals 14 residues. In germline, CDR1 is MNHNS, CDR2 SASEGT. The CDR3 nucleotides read TGTGCCAGCAGTGAATGGGCATTAAACTATGGCTACACCTTC. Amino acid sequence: CASSEWALNYGYTF.

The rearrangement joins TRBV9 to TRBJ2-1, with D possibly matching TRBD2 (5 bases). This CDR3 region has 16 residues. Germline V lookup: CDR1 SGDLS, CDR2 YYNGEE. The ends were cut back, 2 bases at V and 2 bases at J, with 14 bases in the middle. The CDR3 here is CASSVLGETPYNEQFF. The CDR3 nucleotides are TGTGCCAGCAGCGTTCTTGGGGAGACCCCCTACAATGAGCAGTTCTTC.

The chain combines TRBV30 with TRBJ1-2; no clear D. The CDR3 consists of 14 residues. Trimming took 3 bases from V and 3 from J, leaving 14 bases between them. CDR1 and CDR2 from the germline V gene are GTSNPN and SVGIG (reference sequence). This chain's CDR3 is CAWSPRGQHYGYTF. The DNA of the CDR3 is TGTGCCTGGAGCCCCAGAGGGCAGCACTATGGCTACACCTTC.

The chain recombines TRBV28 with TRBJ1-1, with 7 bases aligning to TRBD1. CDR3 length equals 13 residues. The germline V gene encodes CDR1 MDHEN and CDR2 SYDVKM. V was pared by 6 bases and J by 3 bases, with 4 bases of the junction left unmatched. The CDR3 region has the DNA TGTGCCAGCAGCACAGGACAGGACACTGAAGCTTTCTTT. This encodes CASSTGQDTEAFF.

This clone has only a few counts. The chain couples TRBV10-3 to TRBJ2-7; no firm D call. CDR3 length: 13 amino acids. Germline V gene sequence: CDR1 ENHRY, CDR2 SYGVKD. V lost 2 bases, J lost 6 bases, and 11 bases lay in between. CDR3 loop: CAISESNTPEQYF. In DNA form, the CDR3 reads TGTGCCATCAGTGAGAGTAATACTCCCGAGCAGTACTTC.

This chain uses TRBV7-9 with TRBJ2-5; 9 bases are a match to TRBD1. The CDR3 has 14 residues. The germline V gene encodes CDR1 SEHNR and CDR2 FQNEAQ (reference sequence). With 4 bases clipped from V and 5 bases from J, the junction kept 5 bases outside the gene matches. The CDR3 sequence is CASSYTGGMETQYF. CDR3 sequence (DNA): TGTGCCAGCAGCTATACAGGGGGCATGGAGACCCAGTACTTC.

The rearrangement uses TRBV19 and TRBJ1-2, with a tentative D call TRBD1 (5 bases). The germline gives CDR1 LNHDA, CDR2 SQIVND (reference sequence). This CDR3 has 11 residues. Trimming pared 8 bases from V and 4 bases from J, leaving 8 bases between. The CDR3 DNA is TGTGCCAGTCGGGACGGCTATGGCTACACCTTC. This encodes CASRDGYGYTF.

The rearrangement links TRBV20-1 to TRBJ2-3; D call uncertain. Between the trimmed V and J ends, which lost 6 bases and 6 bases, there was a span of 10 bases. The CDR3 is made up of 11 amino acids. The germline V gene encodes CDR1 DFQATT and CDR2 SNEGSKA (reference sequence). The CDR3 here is CSAPIHDTQYF. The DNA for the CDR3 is TGCAGTGCCCCGATCCACGATACGCAGTATTTT.

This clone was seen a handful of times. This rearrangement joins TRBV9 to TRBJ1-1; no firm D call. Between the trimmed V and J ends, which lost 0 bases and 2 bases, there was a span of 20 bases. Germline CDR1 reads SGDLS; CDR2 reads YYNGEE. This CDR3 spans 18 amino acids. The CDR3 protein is CASSVAFGPAGGNTEAFF. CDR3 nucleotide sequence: TGTGCCAGCAGCGTAGCCTTTGGGCCCGCAGGAGGAAACACTGAAGCTTTCTTT.

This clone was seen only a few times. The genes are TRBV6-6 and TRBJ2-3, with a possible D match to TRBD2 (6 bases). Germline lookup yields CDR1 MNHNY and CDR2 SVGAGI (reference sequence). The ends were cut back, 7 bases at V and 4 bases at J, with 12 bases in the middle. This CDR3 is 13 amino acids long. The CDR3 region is CASTPTRSDTQYF. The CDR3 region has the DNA TGTGCCAGCACCCCGACTAGATCAGATACGCAGTATTTT.

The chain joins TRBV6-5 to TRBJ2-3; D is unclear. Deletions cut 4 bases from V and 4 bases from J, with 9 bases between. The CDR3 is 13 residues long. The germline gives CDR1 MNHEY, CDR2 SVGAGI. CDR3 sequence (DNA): TGTGCCAGCAGTTCCCGCATAGCAGATACGCAGTATTTT. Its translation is CASSSRIADTQYF.

CDR3 loop: CASSPRADGYQPQHF. The CDR3 DNA reads as TGTGCCAGCAGTCCGCGAGCGGACGGGTATCAGCCCCAGCATTTT. The rearrangement joins TRBV6-1 to TRBJ1-5; D ambiguous. CDR1 and CDR2 (germline): MNHNS, SASEGT. The V end lost 5 bases, the J end lost 5 bases, and 16 bases lay between the germline ends. The CDR3 length is 15 residues.

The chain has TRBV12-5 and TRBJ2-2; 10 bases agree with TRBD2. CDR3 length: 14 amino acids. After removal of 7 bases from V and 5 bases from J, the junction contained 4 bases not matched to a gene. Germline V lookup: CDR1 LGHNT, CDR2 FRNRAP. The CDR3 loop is CASDVSGRTGELFF. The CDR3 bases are TGTGCTAGTGATGTTAGCGGGAGGACCGGGGAGCTGTTTTTT.

The CDR3 region is CASSETSGGITGELFF. The CDR3 DNA reads as TGTGCCAGCAGCGAGACTAGCGGGGGGATCACCGGGGAGCTGTTTTTT. The chain has TRBV9 and TRBJ2-2; 13 bases are a match to TRBD2. Germline lookup yields CDR1 SGDLS and CDR2 YYNGEE. CDR3 size: 16 residues. Trimming at V came to 3 bases and at J to 4 bases, leaving 3 bases not matched to a gene.

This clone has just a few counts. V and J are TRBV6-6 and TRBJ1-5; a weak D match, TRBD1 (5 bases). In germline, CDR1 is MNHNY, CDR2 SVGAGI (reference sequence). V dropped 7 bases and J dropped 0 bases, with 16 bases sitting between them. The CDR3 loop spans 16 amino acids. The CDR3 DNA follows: TGTGCCAGCACCGGGACGGCGGGCTATAGCAATCAGCCCCAGCATTTT. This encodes CASTGTAGYSNQPQHF.

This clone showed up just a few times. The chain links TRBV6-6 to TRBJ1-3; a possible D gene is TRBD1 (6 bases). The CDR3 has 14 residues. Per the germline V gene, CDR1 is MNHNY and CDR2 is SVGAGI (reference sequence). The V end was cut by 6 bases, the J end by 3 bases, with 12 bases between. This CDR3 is CASRGGGGGNTIYF. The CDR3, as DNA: TGTGCCAGCAGAGGGGGGGGCGGTGGAAACACCATATATTTT.

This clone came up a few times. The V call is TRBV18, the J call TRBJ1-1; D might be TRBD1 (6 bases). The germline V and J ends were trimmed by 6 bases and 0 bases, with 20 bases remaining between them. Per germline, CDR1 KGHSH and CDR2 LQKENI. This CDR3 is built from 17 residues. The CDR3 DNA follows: TGTGCCAGCTCTCTTCGGGCCCCACAGGGCCTGAACACTGAAGCTTTCTTT. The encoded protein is CASSLRAPQGLNTEAFF.

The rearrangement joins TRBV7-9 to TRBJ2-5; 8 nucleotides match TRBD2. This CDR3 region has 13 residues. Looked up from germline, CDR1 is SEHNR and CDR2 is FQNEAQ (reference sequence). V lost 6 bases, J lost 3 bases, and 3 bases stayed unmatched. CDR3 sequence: CASRGSGKETQYF. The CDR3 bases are TGTGCCAGCAGAGGTAGCGGGAAAGAGACCCAGTACTTC.

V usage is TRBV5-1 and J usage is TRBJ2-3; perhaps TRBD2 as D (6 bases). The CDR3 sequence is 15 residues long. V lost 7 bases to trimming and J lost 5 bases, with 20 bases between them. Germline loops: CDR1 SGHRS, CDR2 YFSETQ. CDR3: CASQMGRAGRDTQYF. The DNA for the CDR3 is TGCGCCAGCCAGATGGGCCGGGCGGGAAGAGATACGCAGTATTTT. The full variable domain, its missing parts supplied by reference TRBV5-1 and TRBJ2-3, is KAGVTQTPRYLIKTRGQQVTLSCSPISGHRSVSWYQQTPGQGLQFLFEYFSETQRNKGNFPGRFSGRQFSNSRSEMNVSTLELGDSALYLCASQMGRAGRDTQYFGPGTRLTVL.

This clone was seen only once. CDR3 loop: CASSQDRRGKTQYF. DNA for the CDR3: TGCGCCAGCAGCCAAGATCGGCGGGGGAAGACCCAGTACTTC. This chain links TRBV4-3 with TRBJ2-5, with 7 positions matching TRBD2. Germline CDR1 is LGHNA and CDR2 is YSLEER. This CDR3 spans 14 amino acids. V lost 0 bases to trimming and J lost 6 bases; unmatched junction nucleotides: 4.

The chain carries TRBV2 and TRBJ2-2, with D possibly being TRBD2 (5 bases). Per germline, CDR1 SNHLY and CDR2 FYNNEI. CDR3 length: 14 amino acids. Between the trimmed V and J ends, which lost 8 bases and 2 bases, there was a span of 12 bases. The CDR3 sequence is CASSGEFNTGELFF. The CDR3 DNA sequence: TGTGCCAGCTCCGGGGAGTTCAACACCGGGGAGCTGTTTTTT.

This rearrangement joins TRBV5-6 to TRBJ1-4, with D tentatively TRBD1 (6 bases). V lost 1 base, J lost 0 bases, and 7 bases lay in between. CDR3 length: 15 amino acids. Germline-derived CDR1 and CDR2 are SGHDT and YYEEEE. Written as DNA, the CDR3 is TGTGCCAGCAGCTTGCAGGGGTCAACTAATGAAAAACTGTTTTTT. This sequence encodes CASSLQGSTNEKLFF.